This T cell receptor beta chain appears in the sequencing data of a study of long-term antiretroviral therapy in people with HIV. Whole-study results and caveats: HIV repertoire CDR3 lengths ranged less widely than those of controls.

Note on this clone: Its antigen is not known.

Trimming removed 5 bases from V and 0 bases from J; junction bases left unmatched: 7. CDR1 and CDR2 from the germline V gene are SGHTA and FQGTGA. The CDR3 loop spans 16 amino acids. Running of the v3.0 immunoSEQ assay took place at survey level. Assay: immunoSEQ multiplex PCR; the TCRdb copy retains only in-frame clones and omits some. Counted here are around 21,000 clones, approximately 88% occurring once; the ten biggest clones make up about 4.6%. The sequences come from unsorted PBMCs, collected 5.9 years after starting antiretroviral therapy. The genes are TRBV7-3 and TRBJ2-5, with 9 bases aligning to TRBD1. The receptor comes from a man in his thirties or forties with HIV. CDR3: CASSLQGAAYQETQYF. Written as DNA, the CDR3 is TGTGCCAGCAGCCTACAGGGGGCGGCCTACCAAGAGACCCAGTACTTC.